The 8 T cell receptor beta chains reported below all come from one sample, sequenced in a study of identical twins. TCRdb ran MiXCR on the 5' RACE reads and lists one entry per CDR3 protein. This sample has 250,000 to 300,000 distinct CDR3 sequences; roughly 10% occur once, and the top ten carry under 7.5%. In addition, the sample was reused for a study of yellow fever vaccine responses in identical twins.

Sequencing was performed on CD8+ T cells sorted from blood. The origin of the receptors is a woman aged 18-35 years in good health.

In regard to this clonotype: A much larger clonotype is one base distant, so this may be a read error. The chain is built from TRBV5-1 and TRBJ2-5, with D maybe TRBD2 (6 bases). The CDR3 runs to 15 residues. Trimming removed 3 bases from V and 2 bases from J, with 14 bases in between. Germline values: CDR1 SGHRS, CDR2 YFSETQ. CDR3 coding DNA: TGCGCCAGCAGCTGGGAGGACTGGAATCAAGAGACCCAGTACTTC. This codes for CASSWEDWNQETQYF.

About this clonotype: Being one base from a much bigger clone, this may be a read error. The DNA for the CDR3 is TGCAGCGTTGAAGATTTTCTAGCGGGCGGGGTCGCAGATACGCAGTATTTT. This encodes CSVEDFLAGGVADTQYF. V is TRBV29-1 and J is TRBJ2-3; 8 positions agree with TRBD2. The J segment lost 4 bases and the V segment lost 0 bases, leaving 12 bases of the junction unmatched. Germline V gene lookup returns CDR1 SQVTM and CDR2 ANQGSEA. The CDR3 runs to 17 residues.

The chain carries TRBV20-1 and TRBJ2-2, with 10 bases identical to TRBD2. The CDR3 sequence is 14 residues long. Germline loops: CDR1 DFQATT, CDR2 SNEGSKA (reference sequence). Trimming cost V 6 bases and J 4 bases; bases outside gene matches: 5. CDR3 amino acids: CSAEGLASTGELFF. The CDR3, as DNA: TGCAGTGCAGAGGGACTAGCGAGCACCGGGGAGCTGTTTTTT.

This clonotype has ten or more counts. This chain links TRBV11-3 with TRBJ2-3; 7 nucleotides line up with TRBD1. The V segment lost 5 bases and the J segment 5 bases; nucleotides outside the gene matches: 4. Per the germline V gene, CDR1 is SGHNT and CDR2 is YENEEA. This CDR3 region has 13 residues. CDR3 nucleotide sequence: TGTGCCAGCAGCGACAGGGTTGAAGATACGCAGTATTTT. It codes for CASSDRVEDTQYF.

The J gene is TRBJ2-2, the V gene TRBV3-1; D remains unclear. Looked up from germline, CDR1 is LGHDT and CDR2 is YNNKEL (reference sequence). The CDR3 sequence is 16 residues long. Trimming removed 0 bases at V and 7 bases at J, with 15 bases between. CDR3 amino acids: CASSQDHQRNGGELFF. The CDR3 DNA reads as TGTGCCAGCAGCCAAGACCATCAAAGGAACGGCGGGGAGCTGTTTTTT. Full variable domain (missing parts from reference TRBV3-1 and TRBJ2-2): DTAVSQTPKYLVTQMGNDKSIKCEQNLGHDTMYWYKQDSKKFLKIMFSYNNKELIINETVPNRFSPKSPDKAHLNLHINSLELGDSAVYFCASSQDHQRNGGELFFGEGSRLTVL.

CDR3 DNA: TGTGCCAGCAGCTTAGATCGGGAAAGCTCCTACAATGAGCAGTTCTTC. Its protein product is CASSLDRESSYNEQFF. The chain combines TRBV11-3 with TRBJ2-1; D perhaps matches TRBD2 (5 bases). There are 16 residues in the CDR3. The germline CDR1 and CDR2 sequences are SGHNT and YENEEA. Trimming cost V 0 bases and J 0 bases, with 9 bases left between them.

This clonotype was seen repeatedly, ten times or more. The chain has TRBV5-5 and TRBJ2-1; no reliable D call. Germline-derived CDR1 and CDR2 are SGHKS and YYEKEE (reference sequence). The ends were cut back, 1 base at V and 3 bases at J, with 5 bases in the middle. The CDR3 has 13 residues. The CDR3 nucleotides are TGTGCCAGCAGCTTGCTCGTCTACAATGAGCAGTTCTTC. Amino acid sequence: CASSLLVYNEQFF.

The chain recombines TRBV12-3 or TRBV12-4 with TRBJ2-5; 8 nucleotides align to TRBD2. V shed 4 bases, J shed 3 bases, and the junction held 13 bases outside the gene matches. The CDR3 sequence is 17 residues long. This chain's CDR3 is CASSSYRGGGTEETQYF. The DNA of the CDR3 is TGTGCCAGCAGTTCTTACCGGGGGGGTGGGACTGAAGAGACCCAGTACTTC.